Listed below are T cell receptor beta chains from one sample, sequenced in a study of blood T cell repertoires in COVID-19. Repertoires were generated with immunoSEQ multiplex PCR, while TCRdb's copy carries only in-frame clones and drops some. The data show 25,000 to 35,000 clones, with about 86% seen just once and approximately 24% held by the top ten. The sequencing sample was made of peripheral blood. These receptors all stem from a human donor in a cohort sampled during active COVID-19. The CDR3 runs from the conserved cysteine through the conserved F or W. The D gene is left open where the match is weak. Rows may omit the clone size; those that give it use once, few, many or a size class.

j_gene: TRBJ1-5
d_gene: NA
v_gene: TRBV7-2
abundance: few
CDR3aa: CASSLGGAGQPQHF
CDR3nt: TGTGCCAGCAGCTTAGGCGGGGCTGGACAGCCCCAGCATTTT

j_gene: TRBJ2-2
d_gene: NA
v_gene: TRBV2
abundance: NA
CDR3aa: CASRAPMVFPGELFF
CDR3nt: TGTGCCAGCAGGGCCCCAATGGTCTTTCCCGGGGAGCTGTTTTTT

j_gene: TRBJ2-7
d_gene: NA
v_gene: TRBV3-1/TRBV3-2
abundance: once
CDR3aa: CASSFPGAYEQYF
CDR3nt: TGTGCCAGCAGCTTCCCGGGGGCCTACGAGCAGTACTTC

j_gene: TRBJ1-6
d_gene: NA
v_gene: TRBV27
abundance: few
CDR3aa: CASSYGQTPLHF
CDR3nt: TGTGCCAGCAGTTACGGACAAACCCCCCTCCACTTT

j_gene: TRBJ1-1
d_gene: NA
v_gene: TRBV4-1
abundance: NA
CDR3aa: CASSPRRAGASYTEAFF
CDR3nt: TGCGCCAGCAGCCCCCGCCGGGCGGGGGCGTCGTACACTGAAGCTTTCTTT

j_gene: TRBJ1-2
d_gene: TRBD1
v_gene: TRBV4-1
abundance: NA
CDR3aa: CASSDGGQGHGYTF
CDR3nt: TGCGCCAGCAGCGACGGGGGACAGGGTCATGGCTACACCTTC

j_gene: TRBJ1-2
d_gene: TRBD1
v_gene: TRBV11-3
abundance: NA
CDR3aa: CASSLDWTGRWGENGYTF
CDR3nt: TGTGCCAGCAGCTTAGACTGGACAGGGAGGTGGGGTGAAAATGGCTACACCTTC

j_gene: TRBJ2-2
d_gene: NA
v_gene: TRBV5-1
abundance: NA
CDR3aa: CASSLDSSTGELFF
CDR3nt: TGCGCCAGCAGCTTGGATAGCAGCACCGGGGAGCTGTTTTTT

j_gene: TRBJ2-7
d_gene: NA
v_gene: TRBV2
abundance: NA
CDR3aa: CASSVPRDGPSQYF
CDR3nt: TGTGCCAGCAGCGTTCCGCGGGACGGGCCGTCGCAGTACTTC

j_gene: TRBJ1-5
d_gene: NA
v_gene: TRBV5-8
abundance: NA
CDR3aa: CASSSSMGGQPQHF
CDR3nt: TGTGCCAGCAGCTCTTCAATGGGGGGTCAGCCCCAGCATTTT